This is a list of T cell receptor beta chains from one sample in a study of T-cell reconstitution after alpha-beta-depleted transplantation in children. TCRdb re-derived calls from the PCR reads in MiXCR, one entry per CDR3 protein. The sample includes about 400,000 distinct CDR3 sequences, around 16% seen only once; the top ten take roughly 27%. Sequencing used PBMCs, mostly from graft donor cells, obtained 360 days after TCRalphabeta/CD19-depleted stem cell transplant. Receptors were obtained from a boy in the first two years of life who had a stem cell transplant for Wiskott-Aldrich syndrome, so the T cells may come from the graft donor. Both conserved end residues are part of each CDR3. Each record gives: D gene, V gene, clone size, J gene, CDR3 protein, CDR3 DNA. A D gene is named only where the DNA matches it firmly. Expanded clones get a size class; other rows say once, few or many, or leave the size out.

D gene: TRBD1
V gene: TRBV10-3
clone size: .
J gene: TRBJ2-7
CDR3 protein: CAGNRDSNFYEQYF
CDR3 DNA: TGTGCCGGAAATCGGGACAGCAACTTCTACGAGCAGTACTTC

D gene: .
V gene: TRBV6-5
clone size: .
J gene: TRBJ2-3
CDR3 protein: CASSYGRWDTQYF
CDR3 DNA: TGTGCCAGCAGTTACGGGAGATGGGATACGCAGTATTTT

D gene: .
V gene: TRBV4-1
clone size: few
J gene: TRBJ1-3
CDR3 protein: CASSQPGTSGNTIYF
CDR3 DNA: TGCGCCAGCAGCCAACCGGGGACATCAGGAAACACCATATATTTT

D gene: TRBD1
V gene: TRBV18
clone size: .
J gene: TRBJ2-7
CDR3 protein: CASSPTTGGEQYF
CDR3 DNA: TGTGCCAGCTCACCAACCACAGGGGGCGAGCAGTACTTC

D gene: TRBD2
V gene: TRBV28
clone size: few
J gene: TRBJ2-7
CDR3 protein: CASSPISAGAGEQYF
CDR3 DNA: TGTGCCAGCAGTCCTATCTCAGCGGGAGCGGGCGAGCAGTACTTC

D gene: TRBD1
V gene: TRBV4-1
clone size: .
J gene: TRBJ2-7
CDR3 protein: CASSHRTGGYEQYF
CDR3 DNA: TGCGCCAGCAGCCACCGGACAGGGGGATACGAGCAGTACTTC

D gene: .
V gene: TRBV4-3
clone size: .
J gene: TRBJ2-7
CDR3 protein: CASSRIGGVLEQYF
CDR3 DNA: TGCGCCAGCAGCCGGATAGGCGGGGTTTTGGAGCAGTACTTC

D gene: .
V gene: TRBV7-2
clone size: .
J gene: TRBJ2-7
CDR3 protein: CASSSPPTLAYEQYF
CDR3 DNA: TGTGCCAGCAGCTCCCCTCCGACACTCGCCTACGAGCAGTACTTC

D gene: TRBD1
V gene: TRBV20-1
clone size: many
J gene: TRBJ2-5
CDR3 protein: CSASRQGQETQYF
CDR3 DNA: TGCAGTGCTAGCCGACAGGGACAAGAGACCCAGTACTTC

D gene: TRBD1
V gene: TRBV11-3
clone size: .
J gene: TRBJ2-2
CDR3 protein: CASSPRTGSNTGELFF
CDR3 DNA: TGTGCCAGCAGCCCCCGGACAGGGTCGAACACCGGGGAGCTGTTTTTT

D gene: .
V gene: TRBV14
clone size: few
J gene: TRBJ2-1
CDR3 protein: CASSPHAGYNEQFF
CDR3 DNA: TGTGCCAGCAGCCCACACGCAGGCTACAATGAGCAGTTCTTC

D gene: .
V gene: TRBV12-3/TRBV12-4
clone size: few
J gene: TRBJ1-2
CDR3 protein: CASSLRGSNYGYTF
CDR3 DNA: TGTGCCAGCAGTTTGCGGGGTTCTAACTATGGCTACACCTTC

D gene: TRBD1
V gene: TRBV2
clone size: few
J gene: TRBJ1-5
CDR3 protein: CASSHGQGDSQPQHF
CDR3 DNA: TGTGCCAGCAGTCATGGACAGGGGGACAGTCAGCCCCAGCATTTT

D gene: .
V gene: TRBV11-3
clone size: few
J gene: TRBJ2-1
CDR3 protein: CASSLDRPNEQFF
CDR3 DNA: TGTGCCAGCAGCTTAGATCGGCCCAATGAGCAGTTCTTC

D gene: .
V gene: TRBV11-2
clone size: few
J gene: TRBJ2-7
CDR3 protein: CASSLDRHEQYF
CDR3 DNA: TGTGCCAGCAGCTTAGATCGGCACGAGCAGTACTTC

D gene: .
V gene: TRBV20-1
clone size: .
J gene: TRBJ2-3
CDR3 protein: CSATLGGTQYF
CDR3 DNA: TGCAGTGCCACCCTAGGAGGTACGCAGTATTTT

D gene: .
V gene: TRBV3-1
clone size: many
J gene: TRBJ2-3
CDR3 protein: CASSQGQSDTQYF
CDR3 DNA: TGTGCCAGCAGCCAGGGCCAGTCAGATACGCAGTATTTT

D gene: .
V gene: TRBV27
clone size: .
J gene: TRBJ2-2
CDR3 protein: CASSLGGGELFF
CDR3 DNA: TGTGCCAGCAGTTTAGGTGGCGGGGAGCTGTTTTTT

D gene: TRBD2
V gene: TRBV29-1
clone size: .
J gene: TRBJ2-1
CDR3 protein: CSVAWRGLAGGPESDNEQFF
CDR3 DNA: TGCAGCGTTGCCTGGCGGGGACTAGCGGGAGGGCCGGAGTCTGACAATGAGCAGTTCTTC

D gene: TRBD1
V gene: TRBV11-2
clone size: few
J gene: TRBJ2-5
CDR3 protein: CASSTLTGGNRKTQYF
CDR3 DNA: TGTGCCAGCAGCACCCTGACAGGGGGCAATAGGAAGACCCAGTACTTC

D gene: TRBD2
V gene: TRBV12-3/TRBV12-4
clone size: many
J gene: TRBJ2-1
CDR3 protein: CASSPPGRALYNEQFF
CDR3 DNA: TGTGCCAGCAGTCCCCCCGGGAGGGCCCTCTACAATGAGCAGTTCTTC

D gene: .
V gene: TRBV5-6
clone size: .
J gene: TRBJ2-1
CDR3 protein: CASSLQWTNNEQFF
CDR3 DNA: TGTGCCAGCAGCCTACAATGGACAAACAATGAGCAGTTCTTC

D gene: .
V gene: TRBV25-1
clone size: few
J gene: TRBJ2-3
CDR3 protein: CASSDLDVSTDTQYF
CDR3 DNA: TGTGCCAGCAGTGACCTGGACGTTAGCACAGATACGCAGTATTTT

D gene: TRBD2
V gene: TRBV7-9
clone size: few
J gene: TRBJ2-1
CDR3 protein: CASSYDGLAGYSEQFF
CDR3 DNA: TGTGCCAGCAGCTATGACGGACTAGCTGGTTACAGTGAGCAGTTCTTC

D gene: .
V gene: TRBV20-1
clone size: few
J gene: TRBJ2-2
CDR3 protein: CSAVLPNTGELFF
CDR3 DNA: TGCAGTGCTGTTCTCCCGAACACCGGGGAGCTGTTTTTT

D gene: TRBD2
V gene: TRBV6-5
clone size: few
J gene: TRBJ2-3
CDR3 protein: CASSWVAGGQSPTTDTQYF
CDR3 DNA: TGTGCCAGCAGTTGGGTAGCGGGAGGGCAATCCCCCACCACAGATACGCAGTATTTT

D gene: .
V gene: TRBV6-2/TRBV6-3
clone size: few
J gene: TRBJ2-1
CDR3 protein: CASTSPSSGQFF
CDR3 DNA: TGTGCCAGCACCAGCCCCTCTTCGGGGCAGTTCTTC

D gene: .
V gene: TRBV5-1
clone size: .
J gene: TRBJ2-3
CDR3 protein: CASSLSGRGTDTQYF
CDR3 DNA: TGCGCCAGCAGCTTGTCTGGCAGGGGCACAGATACGCAGTATTTT

D gene: TRBD2
V gene: TRBV7-2
clone size: few
J gene: TRBJ2-7
CDR3 protein: CASSRTSLKEQYF
CDR3 DNA: TGTGCCAGCAGCCGGACTAGCTTAAAGGAGCAGTACTTC

D gene: .
V gene: TRBV28
clone size: .
J gene: TRBJ1-5
CDR3 protein: CASSLITDNQPQHF
CDR3 DNA: TGTGCCAGCAGTTTAATCACGGACAATCAGCCCCAGCATTTT

D gene: .
V gene: TRBV24-1
clone size: many
J gene: TRBJ2-1
CDR3 protein: CATSASRPPNEQFF
CDR3 DNA: TGTGCCACCAGTGCTTCCAGGCCCCCCAATGAGCAGTTCTTC

D gene: .
V gene: TRBV5-1
clone size: .
J gene: TRBJ2-1
CDR3 protein: CASTSGTGSYNEQFF
CDR3 DNA: TGCGCCAGCACCTCCGGGACGGGTTCTTACAATGAGCAGTTCTTC

D gene: TRBD1
V gene: TRBV18
clone size: .
J gene: TRBJ1-1
CDR3 protein: CASSLDRGAEAFF
CDR3 DNA: TGTGCCAGCTCCCTTGACAGGGGAGCTGAAGCTTTCTTT

D gene: TRBD2
V gene: TRBV7-8
clone size: many
J gene: TRBJ2-5
CDR3 protein: CASSLTSGRWETQYF
CDR3 DNA: TGTGCCAGCAGCTTAACTAGCGGGAGATGGGAGACCCAGTACTTC

D gene: TRBD1
V gene: TRBV7-9
clone size: few
J gene: TRBJ2-7
CDR3 protein: CASSFIPGTGAYEQYF
CDR3 DNA: TGTGCCAGCAGCTTTATCCCCGGGACAGGAGCCTACGAGCAGTACTTC

D gene: .
V gene: TRBV7-9
clone size: .
J gene: TRBJ2-7
CDR3 protein: CASTQTLYEQYF
CDR3 DNA: TGTGCCAGCACCCAGACCCTCTACGAGCAGTACTTC

D gene: TRBD1
V gene: TRBV29-1
clone size: few
J gene: TRBJ2-2
CDR3 protein: CSTRTGAKGGELFF
CDR3 DNA: TGCAGCACAAGGACAGGGGCTAAAGGCGGGGAGCTGTTTTTT

D gene: TRBD2
V gene: TRBV3-1
clone size: .
J gene: TRBJ2-7
CDR3 protein: CASSRRWAGKRGVEQYF
CDR3 DNA: TGTGCCAGCAGCCGTCGGTGGGCCGGAAAACGGGGGGTCGAGCAGTACTTC

D gene: .
V gene: TRBV29-1
clone size: few
J gene: TRBJ2-1
CDR3 protein: CSVERKDGKFF
CDR3 DNA: TGCAGCGTTGAAAGGAAGGATGGAAAGTTCTTC

D gene: .
V gene: TRBV28
clone size: few
J gene: TRBJ2-1
CDR3 protein: CASSLRTGTATREQFF
CDR3 DNA: TGTGCCAGCAGTTTAAGGACGGGTACGGCTACCCGAGAGCAGTTCTTC

D gene: .
V gene: TRBV2
clone size: few
J gene: TRBJ2-1
CDR3 protein: CASSGLRDFTYNEQFF
CDR3 DNA: TGTGCCAGCAGTGGTCTCCGGGACTTCACCTACAATGAGCAGTTCTTC

D gene: .
V gene: TRBV7-9
clone size: few
J gene: TRBJ2-5
CDR3 protein: CASSGNAQETQYF
CDR3 DNA: TGTGCCAGCAGTGGGAACGCTCAAGAGACCCAGTACTTC

D gene: TRBD1
V gene: TRBV7-2
clone size: .
J gene: TRBJ2-1
CDR3 protein: CASSLQPRQGRDEQFF
CDR3 DNA: TGTGCCAGCAGCTTACAGCCCAGACAGGGCAGGGATGAGCAGTTCTTC

D gene: TRBD1
V gene: TRBV24-1
clone size: few
J gene: TRBJ2-7
CDR3 protein: CATSPTGGRGEQYF
CDR3 DNA: TGTGCCACCAGCCCGACAGGGGGACGGGGCGAGCAGTACTTC

D gene: .
V gene: TRBV20-1
clone size: .
J gene: TRBJ2-1
CDR3 protein: CSARFRSFLSYNEQFF
CDR3 DNA: TGCAGTGCTAGATTTAGGAGTTTCCTCTCCTACAATGAGCAGTTCTTC

D gene: .
V gene: TRBV27
clone size: .
J gene: TRBJ2-7
CDR3 protein: CASSFEAPFYEQYF
CDR3 DNA: TGTGCCAGCAGTTTTGAGGCCCCCTTCTACGAGCAGTACTTC

D gene: TRBD1
V gene: TRBV24-1
clone size: .
J gene: TRBJ2-5
CDR3 protein: CATSDTGVGQETQYF
CDR3 DNA: TGTGCCACCAGTGACACAGGGGTTGGGCAAGAGACCCAGTACTTC

D gene: .
V gene: TRBV15
clone size: .
J gene: TRBJ2-7
CDR3 protein: CATSRDVGAYEQYF
CDR3 DNA: TGTGCCACCAGCAGAGATGTCGGGGCCTACGAGCAGTACTTC

D gene: .
V gene: TRBV27
clone size: .
J gene: TRBJ2-1
CDR3 protein: CASSFSIASTHNEQFF
CDR3 DNA: TGTGCCAGCAGTTTCTCTATAGCTTCCACCCACAATGAGCAGTTCTTC